These 25 T cell receptor beta chains originate from one sample sequenced in a study of human T cells and chemical hapten exposure. TCRdb itself ran the RACE reads through MiXCR, one entry per CDR3 protein. The sample consists of roughly 380,000 distinct CDR3 sequences, approximately 5.1% of them appearing once. Time point given: pre-sensitization, week 0. Treatment: therapeutic diphenylcyclopropenone sensitization with weekly scalp DPC. Sequencing used whole blood, obtained in connection with sensitization to the hapten diphenylcyclopropenone (DPC). The origin of the receptors is a woman in her forties or fifties with alopecia areata. Some clones in this sample may be carry-over from other donors' samples.

This clonotype was seen more than once but under ten times. The chain links TRBV12-3 or TRBV12-4 to TRBJ2-4; no clear D. The CDR3 has 13 amino acids. Trimming stripped 1 base from V and 9 bases from J, with 10 bases between. CDR3 region: CASSLGVTVIQYF. DNA for the CDR3: TGTGCCAGCAGTTTAGGGGTTACCGTCATTCAGTACTTC.

The rearrangement links TRBV28 to TRBJ1-5, with 10 bases matching TRBD1. V gave up 4 bases and J gave up 4 bases; unmatched junction bases: 4. This CDR3 has 15 residues. Germline V lookup: CDR1 MDHEN, CDR2 SYDVKM. The CDR3: CASSSPGQGNQPQHF. CDR3 sequence (DNA): TGTGCCAGCAGTTCCCCGGGACAGGGGAATCAGCCCCAGCATTTT. Looking up the rest from reference TRBV28 and TRBJ1-5 gives the full variable domain: DVKVTQSSRYLVKRTGEKVFLECVQDMDHENMFWYRQDPGLGLRLIYFSYDVKMKEKGDIPEGYSVSREKKERFSLILESASTNQTSMYLCASSSPGQGNQPQHFGDGTRLSIL.

This clonotype was seen repeatedly, ten times or more. The V and J genes are TRBV7-9 and TRBJ2-2, with 7 bases matching TRBD2. This CDR3 comprises 17 residues. Germline lookup yields CDR1 SEHNR and CDR2 FQNEAQ (reference sequence). J was trimmed by 2 bases and V by 4 bases; bases with no gene match: 10. The CDR3 region is CASSSPRGGTNTGELFF. CDR3 bases: TGTGCCAGCAGCTCACCTCGGGGAGGGACCAACACCGGGGAGCTGTTTTTT.

The chain carries TRBV11-2 and TRBJ1-2; D is perhaps TRBD1 (6 bases). Trimming shortened V by 0 bases and J by 0 bases, and 17 bases separated the two germline ends. Germline V CDR1 and CDR2: SGHAT, FQNNGV. The CDR3 spans 18 residues. The CDR3 is CASSLDLGGQLSNYGYTF. The DNA for the CDR3 is TGTGCCAGCAGCTTAGATCTGGGGGGCCAACTATCTAACTATGGCTACACCTTC.

This clonotype was detected a few times. The J gene is TRBJ2-3, the V gene TRBV9, with D uncertain. Trimming removed 2 bases at V and 0 bases at J, with 19 bases between. The germline V gene encodes CDR1 SGDLS and CDR2 YYNGEE. The CDR3 has 18 residues. This CDR3 is CASSVLLDGSLSTDTQYF. For the CDR3, the DNA is TGTGCCAGCAGCGTCCTCTTAGACGGATCACTAAGCACAGATACGCAGTATTTT. Filled out from reference TRBV9 and TRBJ2-3, the complete variable domain reads DSGVTQTPKHLITATGQRVTLRCSPRSGDLSVYWYQQSLDQGLQFLIQYYNGEERAKGNILERFSAQQFPDLHSELNLSSLELGDSALYFCASSVLLDGSLSTDTQYFGPGTRLTVL.

This clonotype appeared many times. The rearrangement joins TRBV3-1 to TRBJ2-7; D might be TRBD1 (6 bases). Germline V gene sequence: CDR1 LGHDT, CDR2 YNNKEL (reference sequence). The V and J ends lost 2 bases and 3 bases respectively, with 11 bases between them. This CDR3 comprises 14 residues. This CDR3 reads CASSQRTVGYEQYF. CDR3 coding DNA: TGTGCCAGCAGCCAACGGACAGTAGGCTACGAGCAGTACTTC.

This clonotype has just a few counts. The chain has TRBV6-2 or TRBV6-3 and TRBJ2-7, with D possibly TRBD1 on 5 matching bases. Trimming cost V 5 bases and J 2 bases, with 10 bases left between them. The CDR3 is 13 residues long. Looked up from germline, CDR1 is MNHEY and CDR2 is SVGEGT. The CDR3: CASSHGQAYEQYF. CDR3 nucleotide sequence: TGTGCCAGCAGTCATGGACAAGCCTACGAGCAGTACTTC.

This clonotype was recorded a few times. This chain connects TRBV2 to TRBJ1-5; 9 bases match TRBD1. V lost 7 bases, J lost 2 bases, and 6 bases stayed unmatched. The CDR3 totals 15 residues. Germline CDR1 and CDR2: SNHLY and FYNNEI. CDR3 region: CASNLDRGGNQPQHF. The CDR3 DNA follows: TGTGCCAGCAATTTGGACAGGGGCGGCAATCAGCCCCAGCATTTT.

This clonotype occurred many times. The chain is built from TRBV24-1 and TRBJ2-1, with 9 bases lining up with TRBD1. Germline assignment: CDR1 KGHDR and CDR2 SFDVKD. This CDR3 region has 17 residues. V shed 1 base, J shed 0 bases, and the junction held 3 bases outside the gene matches. This chain's CDR3 is CATSDLNRGHSYNEQFF. CDR3 nucleotide sequence: TGTGCCACCAGTGATTTAAACAGGGGGCACTCCTACAATGAGCAGTTCTTC.

This clonotype came up many times. This sequence joins TRBV6-5 and TRBJ1-5; D is ambiguous. Trimming left V 2 bases short and J 6 bases short, with 8 bases between. CDR1 MNHEY and CDR2 SVGAGI come from the germline V gene. The CDR3 is made up of 13 amino acids. In DNA form, the CDR3 reads TGTGCCAGCAGTTACAACGGAGGTCAGCCCCAGCATTTT. It yields the protein CASSYNGGQPQHF.

This clonotype appeared many times. The gene calls are TRBV4-2 and TRBJ2-7, with TRBD2 matching 8 bases. CDR3 length: 17 amino acids. Germline CDR1 reads LGHNA; CDR2 reads YNFKEQ. V trimming: 0 bases; J trimming: 0 bases; junction bases outside the gene matches: 7. CDR3 DNA: TGTGCCAGCAGCCAAGATGGAAGCGGGAGCCTCTCCTACGAGCAGTACTTC. Its translation is CASSQDGSGSLSYEQYF.

This clonotype was recorded many times. An end of the junction differs from the germline gene, which may be a read error. The chain carries TRBV6-1 and TRBJ1-5; D may be TRBD1 (5 bases). Germline V lookup: CDR1 MNHNS, CDR2 SASEGT. This CDR3 comprises 14 residues. The CDR3 here is CASSEGGHNQPQHF. For the CDR3, the DNA is TGTGCCAGCAGCGAAGGAGGACACAATCAGCCCCAGCATTTT.

This clonotype was found a few times. The CDR3 region has the DNA TGTGCCAGCAGTCCTACCGGACGGGAGAAGGCAGATACGCAGTATTTT. This sequence encodes CASSPTGREKADTQYF. The chain carries TRBV3-1 and TRBJ2-3; a weak D match, TRBD2 (6 bases). The CDR3 loop spans 16 amino acids. V lost 6 bases and J lost 4, with 20 bases in between. Per germline, CDR1 LGHDT and CDR2 YNNKEL (reference sequence).

This clonotype was seen ten or more times. This sequence joins TRBV10-3 and TRBJ2-3, with TRBD1 matching over 9 bases. Germline CDR1 ENHRY, CDR2 SYGVKD. Trimming at V came to 5 bases and at J to 1 base, leaving 1 base not matched to a gene. CDR3 size: 14 residues. CDR3 amino acids: CAISRTGGTDTQYF. CDR3 in DNA: TGTGCCATCAGTCGGACAGGGGGCACAGATACGCAGTATTTT.

This clonotype came up a few times. The chain couples TRBV10-3 to TRBJ2-3, with D uncertain. Per the germline V gene, CDR1 is ENHRY and CDR2 is SYGVKD. Trimming removed 2 bases from V and 7 bases from J, with 7 bases in between. This CDR3 comprises 12 residues. CDR3 coding DNA: TGTGCCATCAGTGAGGGCGGAAATACGCAGTATTTT. It yields the protein CAISEGGNTQYF.

The chain has TRBV20-1 and TRBJ2-7; D might be TRBD1 or TRBD2, each matching 5 bases. There are 13 residues in the CDR3. CDR1 DFQATT and CDR2 SNEGSKA come from the germline V gene (reference sequence). V lost 0 bases to trimming and J lost 2 bases, with 8 bases between them. The CDR3, as DNA: TGCAGTGCTAGAGACAGGGAGACCTACGAGCAGTACTTC. Encoded protein: CSARDRETYEQYF.

This clonotype came up many times. The chain couples TRBV5-1 to TRBJ2-5; 13 nucleotides match TRBD2. The CDR3 covers 16 residues. The ends lost 4 bases at V and 5 bases at J; junction bases unmatched: 8. Germline CDR1 is SGHRS and CDR2 is YFSETQ. This CDR3 reads CASSPGLAGAFETQYF. The CDR3, as DNA: TGCGCCAGCAGCCCCGGACTAGCGGGGGCGTTCGAGACCCAGTACTTC.

This clonotype was counted ten times or more. The chain has TRBV7-2 and TRBJ1-1; tentatively, D is TRBD1 (6 bases). CDR3 size: 13 residues. V was clipped by 6 bases and J by 4 bases, with 12 bases between them. Per germline, CDR1 SGHTA and CDR2 FQGNSA. The CDR3 reads CASSRDRPTEAFF. The CDR3 DNA follows: TGTGCCAGCAGTCGCGACAGGCCCACTGAAGCTTTCTTT.

This clonotype was seen ten or more times. This chain joins TRBV27 and TRBJ2-1; D call uncertain. The V and J ends lost 8 bases and 7 bases respectively, with 12 bases between them. The V gene's germline CDR1 is MNHEY and CDR2 SMNVEV (reference sequence). The CDR3 covers 12 residues. Here the CDR3 reads CASLSLGNEQFF. CDR3 nucleotides: TGTGCCAGCCTAAGCCTGGGGAATGAGCAGTTCTTC.

This clonotype was seen only a few times. The CDR3: CASTPGSTDTQYF. CDR3 coding DNA: TGTGCCAGTACGCCCGGTAGCACAGATACGCAGTATTTT. The chain combines TRBV28 with TRBJ2-3; D not certain. Germline lookup yields CDR1 MDHEN and CDR2 SYDVKM. The germline V and J ends were trimmed by 9 bases and 0 bases, with 10 bases remaining between them. The CDR3 length is 13 residues.

This clonotype was detected ten times or more. The chain employs TRBV4-1 and TRBJ2-7; D uncertain. This CDR3 has 15 amino acids. Germline CDR1 reads MGHRA; CDR2 reads YSYEKL. The V gene lost 2 bases and the J gene lost 1 base, with 12 bases spanning the gap. The chain's CDR3 is CASSQTLSRSYEQYF. CDR3 bases: TGCGCCAGCAGCCAAACTCTATCGCGGTCCTACGAGCAGTACTTC.

At least ten counts were recorded for this clonotype. V is TRBV11-3 and J is TRBJ2-1; D not resolved. The CDR3 is made up of 12 amino acids. V lost 5 bases and J lost 5, with 7 bases in between. In germline, CDR1 is SGHNT, CDR2 YENEEA. The CDR3 DNA follows: TGTGCCAGCAGCGGCAATGACAATGAGCAGTTCTTC. This translates into CASSGNDNEQFF.

This clonotype has more than one count but fewer than ten. The chain combines TRBV28 with TRBJ2-7, with TRBD2 as a possible D gene (6 bases). The CDR3 covers 14 residues. Between the trimmed V and J ends, which lost 2 bases and 3 bases, there was a span of 11 bases. CDR1 MDHEN and CDR2 SYDVKM come from the germline V gene. The CDR3 sequence is CASSLPSTSYEQYF. Here the CDR3 DNA reads TGTGCCAGCAGTTTACCCTCGACTAGCTACGAGCAGTACTTC. The variable domain in full, completed from reference TRBV28 and TRBJ2-7, reads DVKVTQSSRYLVKRTGEKVFLECVQDMDHENMFWYRQDPGLGLRLIYFSYDVKMKEKGDIPEGYSVSREKKERFSLILESASTNQTSMYLCASSLPSTSYEQYFGPGTRLTVT.

This clonotype was detected a few times. The rearrangement links TRBV12-3 or TRBV12-4 to TRBJ2-7; D is unclear. This CDR3 has 16 amino acids. V was clipped by 1 base and J by 0 bases, with 13 bases between them. The chain's CDR3 is CASSLGVRRSSYEQYF. DNA for the CDR3: TGTGCCAGCAGTTTAGGGGTGCGGCGGAGCTCCTACGAGCAGTACTTC.

A few counts support this clonotype. This chain joins TRBV9 and TRBJ2-6; D gene uncertain. Germline V CDR1 and CDR2: SGDLS, YYNGEE. V lost 0 bases and J lost 0, with 10 bases in between. The CDR3 spans 17 residues. The CDR3 loop reads CASSVESAISGANVLTF. The CDR3 bases are TGTGCCAGCAGCGTAGAGTCGGCAATCTCTGGGGCCAACGTCCTGACTTTC.